These 21 T cell receptor beta chains came from one sample sequenced in a study of beta chain features in type 1 diabetes. Study conclusions and caveats: Researchers report that Type 1 diabetes patients had moderately but significantly shorter TCRB CDR3s across all four CD4+ subsets.

Reverse transcription of all isolated RNA meant that expressed TCRB transcripts were sequenced. Assay used: immunoSEQ multiplex PCR; TCRdb lists only in-frame clones, some missing. The sample carries a few hundred thousand clones, about 10% recorded once. These receptors' targets are unknown. Sequences were obtained from central memory CD4+ T cells from blood. The origin of the receptors is a young man with type 1 diabetes.

There are a few counts of this clone. The rearrangement uses TRBV28 and TRBJ2-2; 9 nucleotides match TRBD2. Germline-derived CDR1 and CDR2 are MDHEN and SYDVKM. The CDR3 consists of 17 residues. The V gene end was trimmed by 10 bases and the J gene end by 1 base; junction bases not matched to a gene: 13. The CDR3 nucleotides read TGTGCCACCTTTCTTGCGGCGGGAGGGAAGAACACCGGGGAGCTGTTTTTT. This translates into CATFLAAGGKNTGELFF. The full variable domain, its missing parts supplied by reference TRBV28 and TRBJ2-2, is DVKVTQSSRYLVKRTGEKVFLECVQDMDHENMFWYRQDPGLGLRLIYFSYDVKMKEKGDIPEGYSVSREKKERFSLILESASTNQTSMYLCATFLAAGGKNTGELFFGEGSRLTVL.

This chain links TRBV29-1 with TRBJ1-1, with D unresolved. Trimming pared 7 bases from V and 6 bases from J, leaving 9 bases between. Germline values: CDR1 SQVTM, CDR2 ANQGSEA. The CDR3 is made up of 10 amino acids. CDR3 DNA: TGCAGCGGCCACGGCCCTGAAGCTTTCTTT. Its protein is CSGHGPEAFF.

This clone was recorded at least ten times. This rearrangement joins TRBV7-2 to TRBJ1-5; 12 nucleotides agree with TRBD1. The CDR3 is 17 residues long. V dropped 5 bases and J dropped 2; count of bases not matched to a gene: 7. From germline, CDR1 is SGHTA and CDR2 FQGNSA. In nucleotides, the CDR3 is TGTGCCAGCAGCCCCGGGACAGGGGGCGGAGGCAATCAGCCCCAGCATTTT. Protein: CASSPGTGGGGNQPQHF.

This sequence joins TRBV28 and TRBJ1-1; D not certain. The germline V gene has CDR1 MDHEN and CDR2 SYDVKM. CDR3 length: 12 amino acids. V was cut by 6 bases and J by 1 base, with 6 bases left in between. CDR3 sequence: CASRPPNTEAFF. The CDR3 DNA follows: TGTGCCAGCAGACCGCCGAACACTGAAGCTTTCTTT.

A note on this clone: This CDR3 is also generated by other DNA sequences in the sample. This chain connects TRBV4-3 to TRBJ1-4; D is ambiguous. CDR3 length: 13 amino acids. Deletions cut 0 bases from V and 6 bases from J, with 5 bases between. In germline, CDR1 is LGHNA, CDR2 YSLEER. CDR3 sequence: CASSQEIYEKLFF. The CDR3 DNA is TGCGCCAGCAGCCAAGAGATATATGAAAAACTGTTTTTT.

The chain couples TRBV4-1 to TRBJ1-5; D possibly corresponds to TRBD1 (6 bases). CDR3 length: 17 residues. Germline CDR1 reads MGHRA; CDR2 reads YSYEKL. With 3 bases removed from V and 0 bases from J, the gap between germline ends came to 15 bases. The CDR3: CASSHVDRRNSNQPQHF. The CDR3 DNA sequence: TGCGCCAGCAGCCATGTGGACAGACGGAATAGCAATCAGCCCCAGCATTTT.

This clone was counted between two and nine times. J is TRBJ2-1 and V is TRBV28; 12 bases line up with TRBD2. The CDR3 loop spans 14 amino acids. J gave up 7 bases and V 9 bases, and 7 bases lay outside the gene matches. Germline V gene lookup returns CDR1 MDHEN and CDR2 SYDVKM. In nucleotides, the CDR3 is TGTGCCAGTCGACTAGCGGGAGTAGTTAATGAGCAGTTCTTC. Its translation is CASRLAGVVNEQFF.

A few counts support this clone. With only one base between it and a far larger clone, this is likely a read error. Additional DNA sequences in this sample encode the identical CDR3. In nucleotides, the CDR3 is TGTGCCAGCAGCCAAGTAGGACTAGCGGGGTCCTACGAGCAGTACTTC. Translation gives CASSQVGLAGSYEQYF. The chain couples TRBV7-9 to TRBJ2-7; TRBD2 matches at 12 bases. The CDR3 spans 16 residues. The V gene's germline CDR1 is SEHNR and CDR2 FQNEAQ (reference sequence). V dropped 5 bases and J dropped 1; count of bases not matched to a gene: 6.

This clone appeared a few times. A read error may account for a junction end that differs from germline. This chain links TRBV6-1 with TRBJ2-1; D remains unclear. Germline assignment: CDR1 MNHNS and CDR2 SASEGT. The CDR3 contains 15 residues. The CDR3 is CASREDWRKSNEQFF. As DNA, the CDR3 is TGTGCCAGCAGGGAAGACTGGCGGAAAAGCAATGAGCAGTTCTTC.

V gene TRBV2 combines with J gene TRBJ2-1; 8 bases line up with TRBD2. V was clipped by 6 bases and J by 4 bases; unmatched bases: 5. In germline, CDR1 is SNHLY, CDR2 FYNNEI. The CDR3 runs to 14 residues. This CDR3 is CASSRLAMYNEQFF. CDR3 nucleotides: TGTGCCAGCAGCCGACTAGCGATGTACAATGAGCAGTTCTTC.

This clone appeared many times. CDR3 region: CASSISPGLADIQYF. CDR3 DNA: TGTGCCAGCAGTATCTCCCCGGGACTAGCGGACATTCAGTACTTC. The chain is built from TRBV9 and TRBJ2-4, with TRBD2 identical over 11 bases. The CDR3 runs 15 residues. CDR1 is SGDLS and CDR2 is YYNGEE in the germline V gene. V was clipped by 5 bases and J by 8 bases; unmatched bases: 9.

The chain joins TRBV6-5 to TRBJ2-1; perhaps TRBD2 as D (5 bases). The CDR3 is made up of 15 amino acids. CDR1 is MNHEY, CDR2 SVGAGI, per germline. V shed 6 bases and J shed 5 bases, with 17 bases lying between them. The CDR3 is CASRGMAGRDNEQFF. Written as DNA, the CDR3 is TGTGCCAGCAGGGGGATGGCGGGTAGGGACAATGAGCAGTTCTTC.

This clone was detected a few times. The V and J genes are TRBV4-2 and TRBJ2-5; D not certain. The CDR3 totals 11 residues. CDR1 is LGHNA, CDR2 YNFKEQ, per germline. The ends were cut back, 3 bases at V and 4 bases at J, with 3 bases in the middle. The CDR3 coding sequence is TGTGCCAGCAGCCACGGAGAGACCCAGTACTTC. Its translation is CASSHGETQYF.

The rearrangement uses TRBV25-1 and TRBJ1-4, with a weak D call TRBD1 (6 bases). Between the trimmed V and J ends, which lost 6 bases and 8 bases, there was a span of 19 bases. The length of the CDR3 is 15 residues. The germline CDR1 and CDR2 sequences are MGHDK and SYGVNS. The CDR3, as DNA: TGTGCCAGCAGCCCCACCGGGGGGGCTCAAGAAAAACTGTTTTTT. Its translation is CASSPTGGAQEKLFF.

The chain recombines TRBV9 with TRBJ2-5; TRBD1 might be the D (6 bases). V was clipped by 2 bases and J by 1 base, with 9 bases between them. The germline CDR1 and CDR2 sequences are SGDLS and YYNGEE. CDR3 length: 14 amino acids. CDR3 DNA sequence: TGTGCCAGCAGCGTTGGACAGCTCCAAGAGACCCAGTACTTC. Protein sequence: CASSVGQLQETQYF. Full variable domain (rest looked up from reference TRBV9 and TRBJ2-5): DSGVTQTPKHLITATGQRVTLRCSPRSGDLSVYWYQQSLDQGLQFLIQYYNGEERAKGNILERFSAQQFPDLHSELNLSSLELGDSALYFCASSVGQLQETQYFGPGTRLLVL.

This clone was detected a few times. The gene calls are TRBV15 and TRBJ2-1; D not certain. V was pared by 2 bases and J by 4 bases, with 6 bases between. CDR3 length: 13 amino acids. Germline CDR1 and CDR2: LNHNV and YYDKDF (reference sequence). The CDR3 is CATSRQDYNEQFF. CDR3 DNA: TGTGCCACCAGCAGACAGGATTACAATGAGCAGTTCTTC.

The rearrangement links TRBV11-2 to TRBJ2-7; D is unclear. The V and J ends lost 0 bases and 6 bases respectively, with 15 bases between them. The CDR3 length is 15 residues. Germline V gene lookup returns CDR1 SGHAT and CDR2 FQNNGV. DNA for the CDR3: TGTGCCAGCAGCTTAGACGAATTTCAAGCAGGCGAGCAGTACTTC. Protein product: CASSLDEFQAGEQYF.

This clone was seen a few times. The chain employs TRBV7-8 and TRBJ2-3; D possibly corresponds to TRBD1 (6 bases). There are 12 residues in the CDR3. Germline V lookup: CDR1 SGHVS, CDR2 FQNEAQ. The V end lost 5 bases, the J end lost 7 bases, and 10 bases lay between the germline ends. CDR3 residues: CASSAGDNTQYF. The CDR3 DNA reads as TGTGCCAGCAGCGCAGGGGATAATACGCAGTATTTT.

The genes are TRBV2 and TRBJ2-2; 8 positions agree with TRBD1. CDR3 size: 15 residues. J was trimmed by 7 bases and V by 2 bases; bases with no gene match: 6. CDR1 is SNHLY and CDR2 is FYNNEI in the germline V gene. CDR3: CASSESRGPVGELFF. In DNA, the CDR3 is TGTGCCAGCAGTGAATCCAGGGGGCCCGTCGGGGAGCTGTTTTTT.

The V and J genes are TRBV7-8 and TRBJ2-7, with 10 bases matching TRBD2. Looked up from germline, CDR1 is SGHVS and CDR2 is FQNEAQ. CDR3 size: 15 residues. Germline trimming cut 1 base from V and 2 bases from J; bases unmatched to any gene: 2. The CDR3 DNA is TGTGCCAGCAGCTTAGGTCTAGCGGGAGCCTACGAGCAGTACTTC. Its translation is CASSLGLAGAYEQYF.

Note on this clone: This sample also contains other DNA sequences that code for the same CDR3. The CDR3 loop reads CASSVGLAGVGDTQYF. CDR3 bases: TGTGCCAGCAGCGTTGGACTAGCGGGAGTGGGAGATACGCAGTATTTT. This sequence joins TRBV9 and TRBJ2-3; 13 nucleotides agree with TRBD2. Germline values: CDR1 SGDLS, CDR2 YYNGEE. Germline trimming cut 2 bases from V and 5 bases from J; bases unmatched to any gene: 5. This CDR3 region has 16 residues.